The entry below gives a single T cell receptor beta chain sequence along with its context. This entry comes from a study of T-cell memory formation after mild COVID-19. Germline loops: CDR1 SNHLY, CDR2 FYNNEI. The CDR3 has 13 amino acids. Trimming removed 4 bases from V and 8 bases from J, with 14 bases in between. A single record per CDR3 protein comes from TCRdb applying MiXCR to the 5' RACE reads. In the table there are 150,000 to 200,000 distinct CDR3 sequences, 11% of which are singletons. The sequenced sample consisted of PBMCs or a T cell subset sorted from them (not recorded which). This sequence joins TRBV2 and TRBJ1-2; maybe TRBD1 (5 bases). This clonotype originated in a man aged 18 to 30 who had mild COVID-19 (a few samples of this study predate the infection). Cell type and time point are not known. The CDR3 nucleotides are TGTGCCAGCAGTGTTAGGGGAACGGAGGGCTACACCTTC. Protein product: CASSVRGTEGYTF.